This entry lists 32 T cell receptor beta chains sequenced from one sample in a study of blood T cells in healthy people across ages. A second 7 to 11 cycle PCR used barcoded and J-beta primers. TCRdb analysed the 5' RACE reads with MiXCR anew, one entry per CDR3 protein. The table records about 800,000 distinct CDR3 sequences, roughly 25% of them present only once. This sample also belongs to another study, concerning T cells of mothers and their children.

The sample was blood. Source of these receptors: a boy aged 10-17 years in good health.

This clonotype was seen a few times. The chain couples TRBV14 to TRBJ2-3; 7 bases match TRBD1. V lost 4 bases to trimming and J lost 0 bases; unmatched junction nucleotides: 4. The CDR3 runs 15 residues. Germline V CDR1 and CDR2: SGHDN, FVKESK. CDR3 nucleotides: TGTGCCAGCAGCCCGACAGGGTATAGCACAGATACGCAGTATTTT. Amino acid sequence: CASSPTGYSTDTQYF. The variable domain in full, with the rest retrieved from reference TRBV14 and TRBJ2-3, is EAGVTQFPSHSVIEKGQTVTLRCDPISGHDNLYWYRRVMGKEIKFLLHFVKESKQDESGMPNNRFLAERTGGTYSTLKVQPAELEDSGVYFCASSPTGYSTDTQYFGPGTRLTVL.

The gene calls are TRBV7-9 and TRBJ1-2, with D uncertain. Trimming shortened V by 3 bases and J by 2 bases, and 10 bases separated the two germline ends. Per the germline V gene, CDR1 is SEHNR and CDR2 is FQNEAQ (reference sequence). There are 14 residues in the CDR3. The CDR3, as DNA: TGTGCCAGCAGCTTGCGCGGGATGAACTATGGCTACACCTTC. This sequence encodes CASSLRGMNYGYTF.

This clonotype was recorded a few times. V and J are TRBV2 and TRBJ2-2, with 12 bases fitting TRBD1. This CDR3 is built from 16 residues. In germline, CDR1 is SNHLY, CDR2 FYNNEI. V lost 5 bases, J lost 4 bases, and 5 bases stayed unmatched. CDR3: CASSKGQGALTGELFF. The DNA for the CDR3 is TGTGCCAGCAGTAAGGGACAGGGGGCCCTCACCGGGGAGCTGTTTTTT.

This chain connects TRBV6-5 to TRBJ2-5; 12 positions match TRBD1. The junction had 14 bases not matched to a gene; V was cut back by 5 bases and J by 4 bases. The germline V gene has CDR1 MNHEY and CDR2 SVGAGI. The CDR3 contains 18 residues. The CDR3 nucleotides read TGTGCCAGCAGTCTACCGGGACAGGGGGCGGCTAGTCGAGAGACCCAGTACTTC. This encodes CASSLPGQGAASRETQYF.

The chain combines TRBV4-1 with TRBJ1-3, with D tentatively TRBD1 (5 bases). The CDR3 consists of 19 residues. Germline CDR1 MGHRA, CDR2 YSYEKL. Trimming pared 4 bases from V and 0 bases from J, leaving 22 bases between. The CDR3 protein is CASSPSRGSGTRSGNTIYF. The CDR3 DNA sequence: TGCGCCAGCAGCCCCTCGAGGGGTAGTGGGACCCGCTCTGGAAACACCATATATTTT.

The gene calls are TRBV2 and TRBJ2-1, with 7 bases aligning to TRBD2. The V gene end was trimmed by 8 bases and the J gene end by 10 bases; junction bases not matched to a gene: 11. This CDR3 comprises 13 residues. Germline CDR1 reads SNHLY; CDR2 reads FYNNEI. CDR3 amino acids: CASVDNREGEQFF. CDR3 sequence (DNA): TGTGCCAGCGTCGACAATAGGGAGGGAGAGCAGTTCTTC.

This clonotype occurred a few times. The chain recombines TRBV7-3 with TRBJ2-3; D not resolved. V lost 0 bases and J 3 bases, leaving 10 bases between the germline ends. Looked up from germline, CDR1 is SGHTA and CDR2 is FQGTGA. The CDR3 sequence is 15 residues long. CDR3 in DNA: TGTGCCAGCAGCTTAACCGGCGGAACTACAGATACGCAGTATTTT. This gives the protein CASSLTGGTTDTQYF.

This clonotype was seen a handful of times. This rearrangement joins TRBV24-1 to TRBJ2-5, with 8 bases identical to TRBD1. The CDR3 is 14 amino acids. Trimming took 4 bases from V and 4 from J; bases not matched to a gene: 4. The germline V gene has CDR1 KGHDR and CDR2 SFDVKD. Here the CDR3 reads CATSDWTGSETQYF. The CDR3 coding sequence is TGTGCCACCAGTGACTGGACAGGGTCAGAGACCCAGTACTTC.

This clonotype has more than one count but fewer than ten. The chain joins TRBV27 to TRBJ2-1; TRBD1 aligns across 7 bases. V trimming: 4 bases; J trimming: 6 bases; junction bases outside the gene matches: 3. This CDR3 contains 13 residues. In germline, CDR1 is MNHEY, CDR2 SMNVEV (reference sequence). The CDR3 nucleotides are TGTGCCAGCAGTTGGGGGACAGTCAATGAGCAGTTCTTC. This codes for CASSWGTVNEQFF.

This clonotype showed up just a few times. The J gene is TRBJ1-2, the V gene TRBV5-1; TRBD1 matches 9 bases. The ends lost 0 bases at V and 1 base at J; junction bases unmatched: 1. There are 15 residues in the CDR3. Germline V lookup: CDR1 SGHRS, CDR2 YFSETQ. Here the CDR3 reads CASSLEGQGNYGYTF. Written as DNA, the CDR3 is TGCGCCAGCAGCTTGGAGGGACAGGGTAACTATGGCTACACCTTC.

Only a few counts were recorded for this clonotype. The CDR3 is CASSSGLAGPLEQYF. The DNA of the CDR3 is TGCGCCAGCAGCTCGGGACTAGCGGGGCCCCTCGAGCAGTACTTC. The V call is TRBV5-1, the J call TRBJ2-7; the match to TRBD2 covers 13 bases. Per the germline V gene, CDR1 is SGHRS and CDR2 is YFSETQ. Trimming at V came to 3 bases and at J to 6 bases, leaving 6 bases not matched to a gene. This CDR3 comprises 15 residues.

The chain combines TRBV13 with TRBJ2-2, with 9 nucleotides matching TRBD2. Trimming took 5 bases from V and 6 from J; bases not matched to a gene: 13. The CDR3 runs to 17 residues. The germline gives CDR1 PRHDT, CDR2 FYEKMQ (reference sequence). The CDR3 DNA follows: TGTGCCAGCAGCCCGAACCAGCAGCGGGGGGCTCCCGGGGAGCTGTTTTTT. Translated: CASSPNQQRGAPGELFF.

V gene TRBV27 combines with J gene TRBJ1-5; TRBD1 agrees at 9 bases. This CDR3 has 15 residues. Germline CDR1 MNHEY, CDR2 SMNVEV (reference sequence). With 8 bases clipped from V and 5 bases from J, the junction kept 10 bases outside the gene matches. The CDR3 sequence is CASPKGQGSYQPQHF. CDR3 DNA: TGTGCCAGCCCAAAGGGACAGGGAAGTTATCAGCCCCAGCATTTT.

The chain has TRBV5-1 and TRBJ1-2; D ambiguous. Trimming shortened V by 4 bases and J by 1 base, and 11 bases separated the two germline ends. The CDR3 contains 14 residues. Per germline, CDR1 SGHRS and CDR2 YFSETQ. The CDR3 DNA reads as TGCGCCAGCAGCCGCGGGCCGTTTAACTATGGCTACACCTTC. Its protein product is CASSRGPFNYGYTF.

The sample holds a few counts of this clonotype. The rearrangement uses TRBV12-3 or TRBV12-4 and TRBJ2-5; 9 bases are shared with TRBD1. The length of the CDR3 is 14 residues. With V trimmed by 6 bases and J by 1 base, 3 bases remained unmatched. CDR3 amino acids: CASRRDRVQETQYF. The DNA for the CDR3 is TGTGCCAGCAGGAGGGACAGGGTCCAAGAGACCCAGTACTTC.

This clonotype occurred a few times. One end of the junction is discordant with germline, which a read error may explain. The V and J genes are TRBV7-9 and TRBJ2-1, with D possibly matching TRBD1 (5 bases). CDR1 is SEHNR, CDR2 FQNEAQ, per germline (reference sequence). The CDR3 is 15 residues long. CDR3: CASSVSWGGYNEQLF. The CDR3 nucleotides are TGTGCCAGCAGCGTCTCTTGGGGCGGTTACAATGAGCAGCTCTTC.

A few counts support this clonotype. J is TRBJ2-5 and V is TRBV6-6; 9 nucleotides match TRBD1. The J call may be incorrect, as the DNA end agrees better with TRBJ2-7. Germline V gene data show CDR1 as MNHNY and CDR2 as SVGAGI (reference sequence). The CDR3 extends over 14 amino acids. CDR3 protein: CASRFTGGAGEQYF. The CDR3, as DNA: TGTGCCAGCAGATTTACAGGGGGCGCTGGCGAGCAGTACTTC.

This clonotype showed up many times. The rearrangement uses TRBV29-1 and TRBJ2-5; 9 bases align to TRBD1. The J call may be incorrect, as the DNA end agrees better with TRBJ2-1. The germline CDR1 and CDR2 sequences are SQVTM and ANQGSEA. The CDR3 sequence is 14 residues long. CDR3 sequence (DNA): TGCAGCGTTGATCCCGGGACAGGGTTATCCGAGCAGTTCTTC. Translating it yields CSVDPGTGLSEQFF.

The chain couples TRBV29-1 to TRBJ2-1; D uncertain. Deletions cut 8 bases from V and 0 bases from J, with 11 bases between. CDR3 length: 13 residues. Germline CDR1 is SQVTM and CDR2 is ANQGSEA. The CDR3 DNA follows: TGCAGCCTACAAACGGGCTCCTACAATGAGCAGTTCTTC. Protein sequence: CSLQTGSYNEQFF.

Only a few counts were recorded for this clonotype. The chain carries TRBV6-5 and TRBJ1-4, with D uncertain. The germline V gene encodes CDR1 MNHEY and CDR2 SVGAGI. Trimming removed 4 bases at V and 2 bases at J, with 8 bases between. The CDR3 contains 14 residues. Here the CDR3 DNA reads TGTGCCAGCAGTTCGACAAATACTAATGAAAAACTGTTTTTT. Its translation: CASSSTNTNEKLFF.

V usage is TRBV28 and J usage is TRBJ2-4; D gene ambiguous. CDR1 is MDHEN and CDR2 is SYDVKM in the germline V gene. This CDR3 contains 14 residues. V was pared by 6 bases and J by 1 base, with 10 bases between. The CDR3 region is CASRTALAKNIQYF. The CDR3 DNA is TGTGCCAGCAGAACCGCGTTGGCCAAAAACATTCAGTACTTC.

V is TRBV4-3 and J is TRBJ2-3; D ambiguous. Deletions cut 0 bases from V and 6 bases from J, with 19 bases between. There are 17 residues in the CDR3. Per germline, CDR1 LGHNA and CDR2 YSLEER. As DNA, the CDR3 is TGCGCCAGCAGCCAAGATACCCGGCTAGTGAACTCCGATACGCAGTATTTT. This sequence encodes CASSQDTRLVNSDTQYF.

Only a few counts were recorded for this clonotype. V is TRBV28 and J is TRBJ2-5; 13 bases agree with TRBD2. The CDR3 runs 17 residues. Germline V gene lookup returns CDR1 MDHEN and CDR2 SYDVKM. The ends lost 6 bases at V and 3 bases at J; junction bases unmatched: 10. CDR3 protein: CASRQTTGLAGKETQYF. The DNA of the CDR3 is TGTGCCAGCAGACAGACCACGGGACTAGCGGGGAAAGAGACCCAGTACTTC.

This chain joins TRBV7-2 and TRBJ2-7; D remains ambiguous. The V end lost 0 bases, the J end lost 5 bases, and 8 bases lay between the germline ends. Germline V gene lookup returns CDR1 SGHTA and CDR2 FQGNSA. The CDR3 consists of 13 residues. The CDR3 DNA sequence: TGTGCCAGCAGCTTAGCCACAGCCGACGAGCAGTACTTC. Residues: CASSLATADEQYF.

The CDR3, as DNA: TGTGCCAGCACCAAGTGGGTTAGCGGGGGAACCTACGAGCAGTACTTC. Translated, it gives CASTKWVSGGTYEQYF. The V and J genes are TRBV7-2 and TRBJ2-7; 9 bases are a match to TRBD2. Looked up from germline, CDR1 is SGHTA and CDR2 is FQGNSA. The junction had 12 bases not matched to a gene; V was cut back by 7 bases and J by 2 bases. CDR3 length: 16 amino acids. Full variable domain (outside the CDR3, taken from reference TRBV7-2 and TRBJ2-7): GAGVSQSPSNKVTEKGKDVELRCDPISGHTALYWYRQSLGQGLEFLIYFQGNSAPDKSGLPSDRFSAERTGGSVSTLTIQRTQQEDSAVYLCASTKWVSGGTYEQYFGPGTRLTVT.

The chain recombines TRBV21-1 with TRBJ2-5; TRBD2, the table's D call, was not compared with the DNA. TRBV21-1 is listed as a pseudogene. CDR3 length: 14 amino acids. CDR3 nucleotides: TGTGCCAGCAGCAAAGAAGGGCTAGCGGGAGATCGGTTCTTC. As protein: CASSKEGLAGDRFF.

A few counts support this clonotype. This chain links TRBV5-1 with TRBJ2-5, with D perhaps given as TRBD1 or TRBD2 (5 bases each). CDR1 is SGHRS and CDR2 is YFSETQ in the germline V gene. The CDR3 is 14 residues long. The germline V and J ends were trimmed by 3 bases and 3 bases, with 12 bases remaining between them. Here the CDR3 reads CASSSGGTEETQYF. For the CDR3, the DNA is TGCGCCAGCAGCTCAGGTGGGACCGAAGAGACCCAGTACTTC.

The V and J genes are TRBV6-6 and TRBJ1-3; weak D call: TRBD1 (5 bases). With 6 bases removed from V and 7 bases from J, the gap between germline ends came to 13 bases. CDR1 and CDR2 (germline): MNHNY, SVGAGI (reference sequence). The CDR3 loop spans 13 amino acids. This CDR3 is CASSRYEGNTIYF. The CDR3 bases are TGTGCCAGCAGCCGATATGAGGGGAACACCATATATTTT.

J is TRBJ2-5 and V is TRBV7-2; D possibly corresponds to TRBD1 (6 bases). The J call may be faulty, since TRBJ2-1 better matches the DNA end. CDR3 length: 15 residues. CDR1 SGHTA and CDR2 FQGNSA come from the germline V gene. The DNA for the CDR3 is TGTGCCAGCAGCTCCCCTACCACAGGGCTTCATGAGCAGTTCTTC. Its translation is CASSSPTTGLHEQFF.

This clonotype came up many times. J is TRBJ2-3 and V is TRBV29-1; 8 bases are shared with TRBD2. CDR3 length: 15 residues. Germline loops: CDR1 SQVTM, CDR2 ANQGSEA. The J segment lost 4 bases and the V segment lost 3 bases, leaving 9 bases of the junction unmatched. CDR3 sequence: CSVDGGAGVADTQYF. CDR3 in DNA: TGCAGCGTTGATGGGGGAGCGGGAGTGGCAGATACGCAGTATTTT.

The table lists this clonotype with a count of one. The rearrangement joins TRBV27 to TRBJ2-5; possible D gene TRBD1, 6 bases. Germline CDR1 MNHEY, CDR2 SMNVEV (reference sequence). The CDR3 totals 14 residues. V lost 6 bases, J lost 0 bases, and 11 bases lay in between. In nucleotides, the CDR3 is TGTGCCAGCAGCACTTACAGGGACCAAGAGACCCAGTACTTC. Translating it yields CASSTYRDQETQYF.

The chain recombines TRBV20-1 with TRBJ2-3; D unresolved. Germline-derived CDR1 and CDR2 are DFQATT and SNEGSKA (reference sequence). V was pared by 1 base and J by 3 bases, with 5 bases between. CDR3 length equals 12 residues. The CDR3 nucleotides read TGCAGTGCTAGAGCGGAGACAGATACGCAGTATTTT. Protein: CSARAETDTQYF.